The rows below give T cell receptor beta chains drawn from one sample of a study of T cell responses to AZD1222 COVID-19 vaccine. TCRdb's copy holds only in-frame clones and misses some; the assay was immunoSEQ multiplex PCR. In the table there are more than 85,000 clones, around 93% of which are singletons. This material consisted of peripheral blood, taken 28 days after the second AZD1222 dose. These receptor sequences come from an adult who received the AZD1222 COVID-19 vaccine. Each CDR3 is given with its conserved first and last residue. A D gene is named only where the DNA matches it firmly. Expanded clones are given a class, and other clones once, few, many or no size at all.

d_gene: NA
j_gene: TRBJ1-5
v_gene: TRBV6-5
abundance: NA
CDR3nt: TGTGCCAGCACAATCAGTACGAATCAGCCCCAGCATTTT
CDR3aa: CASTISTNQPQHF

d_gene: NA
j_gene: TRBJ2-1
v_gene: TRBV5-1
abundance: once
CDR3nt: TGCGCCAGCAGCTTGGGGCAGGGGAGGAATGAGCAGTTCTTC
CDR3aa: CASSLGQGRNEQFF

d_gene: TRBD1
j_gene: TRBJ1-1
v_gene: TRBV5-6
abundance: NA
CDR3nt: TGTGCCAGCAGCGACAGGGGTCGGGGTGTGGCTTTCTTT
CDR3aa: CASSDRGRGVAFF

d_gene: NA
j_gene: TRBJ1-1
v_gene: TRBV5-1
abundance: NA
CDR3nt: TGCGCCGGATTAAAGGGGACACATGAAACCGAGAACACTGAAGCTTTCTTT
CDR3aa: CAGLKGTHETENTEAFF

d_gene: TRBD1
j_gene: TRBJ1-1
v_gene: TRBV18
abundance: once
CDR3nt: TGTGCCAGCTCAGAACAGGGGGCCCGGACTGAAGCTTTCTTT
CDR3aa: CASSEQGARTEAFF

d_gene: NA
j_gene: TRBJ2-1
v_gene: TRBV4-2
abundance: NA
CDR3nt: TGTGCCAGCAGACCCGGACAGGGCGGGGGGCATGAGCAGTTCTTC
CDR3aa: CASRPGQGGGHEQFF

d_gene: NA
j_gene: TRBJ1-1
v_gene: TRBV19
abundance: NA
CDR3nt: TGTGCCAGTACCGCAGGGCTGCTAGAAGCTTTCTTT
CDR3aa: CASTAGLLEAFF

d_gene: NA
j_gene: TRBJ2-1
v_gene: TRBV10-3
abundance: NA
CDR3nt: TGTGCCATCAGTAAATCCCCTCAGGGTCAGATGGACAATGAGCAGTTCTTC
CDR3aa: CAISKSPQGQMDNEQFF

d_gene: NA
j_gene: TRBJ1-2
v_gene: TRBV7-9
abundance: NA
CDR3nt: TGTGCCAGCAGCTTCGCAGGGACCGATGGGGGCTACACCTTC
CDR3aa: CASSFAGTDGGYTF

d_gene: TRBD2
j_gene: TRBJ2-1
v_gene: TRBV27
abundance: NA
CDR3nt: TGTGCCAGTCTCGACGGGGGGAGCTCCTACAATGAGCAGTTCTTC
CDR3aa: CASLDGGSSYNEQFF

d_gene: NA
j_gene: TRBJ1-1
v_gene: TRBV10-3
abundance: NA
CDR3nt: TGTGCCATCAGTGATGGCAGGGTAGCTTTCTTT
CDR3aa: CAISDGRVAFF

d_gene: TRBD1
j_gene: TRBJ1-1
v_gene: TRBV2
abundance: NA
CDR3nt: TGTGCCAGCGGGTCGACAGGGATGGGCACTGAAGCTTTCTTT
CDR3aa: CASGSTGMGTEAFF

d_gene: TRBD1
j_gene: TRBJ1-3
v_gene: TRBV7-9
abundance: NA
CDR3nt: TGTGCCAGCAGCTTCATTTGGGACAGAACGCTCTTTGGAAACACCATATATTTT
CDR3aa: CASSFIWDRTLFGNTIYF

d_gene: NA
j_gene: TRBJ1-2
v_gene: TRBV5-1
abundance: NA
CDR3nt: TGCGCCAGCAGCCTGATGGGCCTCTATGGCTACACCTTC
CDR3aa: CASSLMGLYGYTF

d_gene: NA
j_gene: TRBJ1-1
v_gene: TRBV3-1/TRBV3-2
abundance: NA
CDR3nt: TGTGCCAGCAGCAGGCCCGGTAAGAGGGCTTTCTTT
CDR3aa: CASSRPGKRAFF

d_gene: NA
j_gene: TRBJ1-1
v_gene: TRBV18
abundance: NA
CDR3nt: TGTGCCAGCTCACTTCGACAGCCGAACACTGAAGCTTTCTTT
CDR3aa: CASSLRQPNTEAFF

d_gene: TRBD1
j_gene: TRBJ1-3
v_gene: TRBV5-5
abundance: NA
CDR3nt: TGTGCCAGCAGGCGCTCCGGGACAGGGGAGGTGCATGGAAACACCATATATTTT
CDR3aa: CASRRSGTGEVHGNTIYF

d_gene: NA
j_gene: TRBJ1-1
v_gene: TRBV29-1
abundance: NA
CDR3nt: TGCAGCGTTGCTTATATACCTCGGGAAGCTTTCTTT
CDR3aa: CSVAYIPREAFF

d_gene: NA
j_gene: TRBJ1-1
v_gene: TRBV2
abundance: NA
CDR3nt: TGTGCCAGCAGTGGACAGGCAGCTGAAGCTTTCTTT
CDR3aa: CASSGQAAEAFF

d_gene: NA
j_gene: TRBJ1-4
v_gene: TRBV28
abundance: NA
CDR3nt: TGTGCCGCCGGGCTTGCAACTAATGAAAAACTGTTTTTT
CDR3aa: CAAGLATNEKLFF

d_gene: TRBD1
j_gene: TRBJ1-4
v_gene: TRBV27
abundance: NA
CDR3nt: TGTGCCAGCAGTTCCAGGGGGCGGTATGAAAAACTGTTTTTT
CDR3aa: CASSSRGRYEKLFF

d_gene: NA
j_gene: TRBJ1-2
v_gene: TRBV29-1
abundance: NA
CDR3nt: TGCAGCGTTGAAGACGCCGGTACTATCTCCTACTATGGCTACACCTTC
CDR3aa: CSVEDAGTISYYGYTF

d_gene: NA
j_gene: TRBJ1-1
v_gene: TRBV18
abundance: NA
CDR3nt: TGTGCCAGCTCACCCACGGAGAGGGGTGGGAACACTGAAGCTTTCTTT
CDR3aa: CASSPTERGGNTEAFF

d_gene: NA
j_gene: TRBJ1-2
v_gene: TRBV7-8
abundance: NA
CDR3nt: TGTGCCAGCAGCTTGAATTCCAGGGTCCCCAACTATGGCTACACCTTC
CDR3aa: CASSLNSRVPNYGYTF

d_gene: NA
j_gene: TRBJ2-5
v_gene: TRBV3-1/TRBV3-2
abundance: NA
CDR3nt: TGTGCCAGCAGCCGACCACAAGAGACCCAGTACTTC
CDR3aa: CASSRPQETQYF

d_gene: NA
j_gene: TRBJ2-3
v_gene: TRBV5-1
abundance: NA
CDR3nt: TGCGCCAGCAGCGGGTCCAGAGGTTTCACAGATACGCAGTATTTT
CDR3aa: CASSGSRGFTDTQYF

d_gene: NA
j_gene: TRBJ2-2
v_gene: TRBV2
abundance: NA
CDR3nt: TGTGCCAGCGGGACTTTATATGTACCCGGGGAGCTGTTTTTT
CDR3aa: CASGTLYVPGELFF

d_gene: NA
j_gene: TRBJ1-2
v_gene: TRBV5-4
abundance: NA
CDR3nt: TGTGCCAGCAGCGGCTGGACGGGACTGGAAACCTTC
CDR3aa: CASSGWTGLETF

d_gene: NA
j_gene: TRBJ1-1
v_gene: TRBV6-5
abundance: NA
CDR3nt: TGTGCCAGCAGTACCGTGACTGAAGCTTTCTTT
CDR3aa: CASSTVTEAFF

d_gene: NA
j_gene: TRBJ1-1
v_gene: TRBV27
abundance: NA
CDR3nt: TGTGCCAGCAGTTGGGACGTAAGTAGGGCGAGAACTGAAGCTTTCTTT
CDR3aa: CASSWDVSRARTEAFF

d_gene: NA
j_gene: TRBJ2-5
v_gene: TRBV7-9
abundance: NA
CDR3nt: TGTGCCAGCAGCATGCGGGGTGTAGTGCTAGAGACCCAGTACTTC
CDR3aa: CASSMRGVVLETQYF

d_gene: TRBD1
j_gene: TRBJ2-6
v_gene: TRBV6-5
abundance: NA
CDR3nt: TGTGCCAGCAGGACAGGGGGCGCTGGGGCCAACGTCCTGACTTTC
CDR3aa: CASRTGGAGANVLTF

d_gene: NA
j_gene: TRBJ2-2
v_gene: TRBV5-6
abundance: once
CDR3nt: TGTGCCAGCAGCTTTCGTCCGCCCGGACATAGCACCGGGGAGCTGTTTTTT
CDR3aa: CASSFRPPGHSTGELFF

d_gene: NA
j_gene: TRBJ1-2
v_gene: TRBV7-8
abundance: once
CDR3nt: TGTGCCAGCAGCGTAGGGACCGGCCTTATTAACACCTTC
CDR3aa: CASSVGTGLINTF

d_gene: TRBD1
j_gene: TRBJ1-5
v_gene: TRBV29-1
abundance: NA
CDR3nt: TGCAGCGTTGCCAGGGGGAGCAATCAGCCCCAGCATTTT
CDR3aa: CSVARGSNQPQHF

d_gene: NA
j_gene: TRBJ2-1
v_gene: TRBV6-5
abundance: NA
CDR3nt: TGTGCCAGCACGCCGGGACACGGATTTAGGAATGAGCAGTTCTTC
CDR3aa: CASTPGHGFRNEQFF

d_gene: NA
j_gene: TRBJ1-1
v_gene: TRBV10-3
abundance: NA
CDR3nt: TGTGCCATCAAGACGGGACACACGACGAACACTGAAGCTTTCTTT
CDR3aa: CAIKTGHTTNTEAFF

d_gene: TRBD1
j_gene: TRBJ2-5
v_gene: TRBV11-2
abundance: NA
CDR3nt: TGTGCCAGCAGCGGATGGGACAGCCAAGAGACCCAGTACTTC
CDR3aa: CASSGWDSQETQYF

d_gene: NA
j_gene: TRBJ1-2
v_gene: TRBV6-5
abundance: NA
CDR3nt: TGTGCCAGCAGTCCAAGCCAGATTAACTATGGCTACACCTTC
CDR3aa: CASSPSQINYGYTF

d_gene: TRBD2
j_gene: TRBJ2-1
v_gene: TRBV29-1
abundance: NA
CDR3nt: TGCAGCGTTGAATGGGGGACTAGCGGGGAGCAGTTCTTC
CDR3aa: CSVEWGTSGEQFF

d_gene: NA
j_gene: TRBJ2-5
v_gene: TRBV6-5
abundance: NA
CDR3nt: TGTGCCAGCAGTTACTCGGGATCGATGACCCAAGAGACCCAGTACTTC
CDR3aa: CASSYSGSMTQETQYF

d_gene: NA
j_gene: TRBJ1-1
v_gene: TRBV18
abundance: NA
CDR3nt: TGTGCCAGCTCACCACTACAGGAGAACACTGAAGCTTTCTTT
CDR3aa: CASSPLQENTEAFF

d_gene: TRBD2
j_gene: TRBJ2-1
v_gene: TRBV27
abundance: NA
CDR3nt: TGTGCCAGCAGTTTTTGGCTAGCGGGACCCTCCCCCTACAATGAGCAGTTCTTC
CDR3aa: CASSFWLAGPSPYNEQFF

d_gene: NA
j_gene: TRBJ2-7
v_gene: TRBV6-5
abundance: few
CDR3nt: TGTGCCAGCAGTCCCATGGGGGGCTACGAGCAGTACTTC
CDR3aa: CASSPMGGYEQYF

d_gene: NA
j_gene: TRBJ2-1
v_gene: TRBV13
abundance: few
CDR3nt: TGTGCCAGCGTAAGGGGAGAATTATACAATGAGCAGTTCTTC
CDR3aa: CASVRGELYNEQFF

d_gene: NA
j_gene: TRBJ2-1
v_gene: TRBV2
abundance: NA
CDR3nt: TGTGCCAGCAGTGAAGCGGGGGCGGGAGAGGTTAATGAGCAGTTCTTC
CDR3aa: CASSEAGAGEVNEQFF

d_gene: TRBD1
j_gene: TRBJ2-7
v_gene: TRBV19
abundance: NA
CDR3nt: TGTGCCAGTAGTATAGAGGGACAGATTGCTCGCGAGCAGTACTTC
CDR3aa: CASSIEGQIAREQYF

d_gene: NA
j_gene: TRBJ1-2
v_gene: TRBV4-1
abundance: NA
CDR3nt: TGCGCCAGCAGCCAAGAATTCCCGGCTAACTATGGCTACACCTTC
CDR3aa: CASSQEFPANYGYTF

d_gene: NA
j_gene: TRBJ1-2
v_gene: TRBV6-5
abundance: NA
CDR3nt: TGTGCCAGCAGTTATAAGTGGGGTAGCTATGGCTACACCTTC
CDR3aa: CASSYKWGSYGYTF

d_gene: TRBD1
j_gene: TRBJ1-2
v_gene: TRBV3-1/TRBV3-2
abundance: NA
CDR3nt: TGTGCCAGCAGCCAAGCCCCCTTTACAGGGGGCGGCTACACCTTC
CDR3aa: CASSQAPFTGGGYTF

d_gene: TRBD1
j_gene: TRBJ1-2
v_gene: TRBV28
abundance: NA
CDR3nt: TGTGCCAGCAGGCTCCGGGACAGGGGGCTAGTCTTGGCCTACACCTTC
CDR3aa: CASRLRDRGLVLAYTF